The rows below give T cell receptor beta chains drawn from one sample of a study of cytomegalovirus exposure and HLA in healthy donors. Assay: immunoSEQ multiplex PCR; the TCRdb copy retains only in-frame clones and omits some. The top ten hold less than 7.5% of the sample, which has about 110,000 clones, approximately 79% seen once. Sequencing was done on a sample of PBMCs. The origin of the receptors is a man aged 25 to 45 in good health and CMV-seropositive. CDR3s include the opening cysteine and the closing phenylalanine or tryptophan.

TRBJ1-2 | TRBV5-4 | CASSLAPGTGRYGYTF
TRBJ2-3 | TRBV5-8 | CASSPGTGLDTQYF
TRBJ1-4 | TRBV25-1 | CASSHVRRGRDNEKLFF
TRBJ1-1 | TRBV29-1 | CSVEIGGNTEAFF
TRBJ2-5 | TRBV7-3 | CASSSSSRGGSETQYF
TRBJ1-1 | TRBV23-1 | CASSQAQGNRVNTEAFF
TRBJ1-5 | TRBV5-8 | CASSLGGRAHQPQHF
TRBJ2-3 | TRBV7-6 | CASSLVIGGSDTQYF
TRBJ1-2 | TRBV6-6 | CATTLRDRVTYGYTF
TRBJ2-2 | TRBV5-1 | CASSLEGQSTGELFF
TRBJ2-5 | TRBV6-1 | CASSEAWQGRKTQYF
TRBJ2-1 | TRBV2 | CASSELRGGDEQFF
TRBJ2-3 | TRBV30 | CAWSNSFFTDTQYF
TRBJ2-3 | TRBV4-2 | CASSPFWADTSTDTQYF
TRBJ2-3 | TRBV5-8 | CASSLYQGGDTQYF
TRBJ2-7 | TRBV28 | CASSFAGESSYEQYF
TRBJ2-7 | TRBV18 | CASSRQGGFWEQYF
TRBJ2-2 | TRBV7-2 | CASSGDRGRRLFF
TRBJ1-4 | TRBV5-1 | CASSLAGLDRGDEKLFF
TRBJ1-6 | TRBV6-5 | CASSPGQGGSPLHF
TRBJ2-3 | TRBV18 | CASSPPPSLAPTDTQYF
TRBJ1-1 | TRBV10-3 | CAFTRTGQGEAFF
TRBJ1-1 | TRBV7-2 | CASSLGGEAEAFF
TRBJ2-3 | TRBV2 | CASSHDPGTSTDTQYF
TRBJ2-3 | TRBV10-3 | CAISESSRGTDTQYF